This T cell receptor beta chain was sequenced for a study of cytotoxic CD8 clonotypes in ibrutinib-treated CLL. In the study overall: Partial responses totalled some 24 and complete responses 2; after median around six years, roughly 14 remained remitted and approximately 12 progressed. Overall study results and limits: Public clonotypes, an uncommon group, contracted or remained stable on treatment. Clonality was higher at ibrutinib response and returned toward baseline at progression.

With regard to this clone: As yet, its antigen is unknown.

Measured with immunoSEQ multiplex PCR; TCRdb has only the in-frame clones, and not every one. This sample has fewer than 35,000 clones; over 55% occur once, and the top ten carry around 55%. Genomic DNA (about 2 micrograms) was obtained from cryopreserved PBMCs for construction of TCR beta libraries. The CDR3 is 14 residues long. Germline loops: CDR1 MDHEN, CDR2 SYDVKM. J lost 3 bases, V lost 6 bases, and 4 bases had no gene match. This material consisted of PBMCs, taken after 24 months of ibrutinib treatment. The sequence was collected from a human donor with chronic lymphocytic leukemia. The V and J genes are TRBV28 and TRBJ2-3, with TRBD1 identical over 9 bases. This CDR3 reads CASRATGGTDTQYF. The CDR3 DNA reads TGTGCCAGCAGAGCGACAGGGGGTACAGATACGCAGTATTTT.